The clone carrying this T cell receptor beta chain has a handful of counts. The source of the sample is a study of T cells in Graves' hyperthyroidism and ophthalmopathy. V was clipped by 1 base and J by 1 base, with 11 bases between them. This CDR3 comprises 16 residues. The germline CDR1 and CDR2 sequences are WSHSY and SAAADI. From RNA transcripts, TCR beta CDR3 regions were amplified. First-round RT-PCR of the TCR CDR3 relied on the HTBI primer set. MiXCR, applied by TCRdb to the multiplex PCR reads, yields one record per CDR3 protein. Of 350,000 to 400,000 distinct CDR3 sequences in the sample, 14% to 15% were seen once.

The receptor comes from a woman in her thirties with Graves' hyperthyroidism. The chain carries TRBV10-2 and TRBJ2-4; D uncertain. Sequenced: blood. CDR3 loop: CASSEWGEAAKNIQYF. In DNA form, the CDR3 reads TGCGCCAGCAGTGAGTGGGGTGAAGCGGCCAAAAACATTCAGTACTTC.